These 8 T cell receptor beta chains originate from one sample sequenced in a study of shared clonotypes between healthy human individuals. Clones were read by immunoSEQ multiplex PCR, and TCRdb kept only the in-frame ones, dropping some. The sample has 150,000 to 200,000 clones; 65% to 70% are singletons. The sequencing input was memory CD4+ T cells sorted from blood. Subset noted: CD45RA-negative fraction. The receptor set was obtained from a young man in good health.

This clone was seen a handful of times. J is TRBJ2-5 and V is TRBV28; TRBD1 matches 7 bases. Germline trimming cut 6 bases from V and 5 bases from J; bases unmatched to any gene: 9. Germline lookup yields CDR1 MDHEN and CDR2 SYDVKM. CDR3 length equals 14 residues. The CDR3 spells CASRANRGDETQYF. The DNA of the CDR3 is TGTGCCAGCAGGGCAAACAGGGGAGACGAGACCCAGTACTTC.

V and J are TRBV11-3 and TRBJ2-5; no reliable D call. This CDR3 has 14 amino acids. V was shortened by 2 bases and J by 8 bases, with 15 bases between the two germline ends. Germline V CDR1 and CDR2: SGHNT, YENEEA. CDR3: CASSLSLASPTQYF. DNA for the CDR3: TGTGCCAGCAGCTTATCCCTGGCCTCTCCTACCCAGTACTTC.

The chain is built from TRBV5-1 and TRBJ1-5; tentatively, D is TRBD1 (5 bases). Germline V gene data show CDR1 as SGHRS and CDR2 as YFSETQ. The CDR3 contains 14 residues. Deletions cut 4 bases from V and 2 bases from J, with 10 bases between. The CDR3 here is CASSGGGGNQPQHF. DNA of the CDR3: TGCGCCAGCAGCGGCGGGGGAGGCAATCAGCCCCAGCATTTT.

The chain joins TRBV4-1 to TRBJ2-3; D perhaps matches TRBD2 (6 bases). The V and J ends lost 1 base and 1 base respectively, with 15 bases between them. CDR3 length: 17 amino acids. The germline V gene has CDR1 MGHRA and CDR2 YSYEKL. CDR3 bases: TGCGCCAGCAGCCAAGTCTCCGCTAGCGAAGGCACAGATACGCAGTATTTT. This codes for CASSQVSASEGTDTQYF.

V usage is TRBV2 and J usage is TRBJ2-2, with 11 bases matching TRBD2. Germline V CDR1 and CDR2: SNHLY, FYNNEI. CDR3 length equals 16 residues. Unmatched junction bases numbered 8, after V lost 6 bases and J lost 5 bases. This CDR3 reads CASRAGGTSGTGELFF. The CDR3 DNA is TGTGCCAGCAGGGCCGGTGGGACTAGCGGTACCGGGGAGCTGTTTTTT.

This sequence joins TRBV27 and TRBJ1-4; D perhaps matches TRBD1 (5 bases). The germline V gene has CDR1 MNHEY and CDR2 SMNVEV (reference sequence). The CDR3 has 14 amino acids. Deletions cut 7 bases from V and 4 bases from J, with 13 bases between. CDR3: CASKRGTGNEKLFF. In DNA form, the CDR3 reads TGTGCCAGCAAGAGAGGGACTGGTAATGAAAAACTGTTTTTT.

The J gene is TRBJ2-2, the V gene TRBV7-6, with 8 bases aligning to TRBD2. The V gene's germline CDR1 is SGHVS and CDR2 FNYEAQ. The J segment lost 5 bases and the V segment lost 3 bases, leaving 5 bases of the junction unmatched. The CDR3 runs to 15 residues. DNA of the CDR3: TGTGCCAGCAGCTTTGGGACTAGTGGTACCGGGGAGCTGTTTTTT. Its translation: CASSFGTSGTGELFF.

J is TRBJ2-1 and V is TRBV5-1; 10 positions agree with TRBD2. After removal of 1 base from V and 7 bases from J, the junction contained 5 bases not matched to a gene. The germline V gene has CDR1 SGHRS and CDR2 YFSETQ. The CDR3 is 15 amino acids. The CDR3 sequence is CASSLLAGVSNEQFF. CDR3 nucleotide sequence: TGCGCCAGCAGCTTGCTAGCGGGAGTGAGTAATGAGCAGTTCTTC.